This TCR beta chain was retrieved from a study of cytomegalovirus exposure and HLA in healthy donors. General study findings and limits: The tendency of first-cohort TCR clusters to co-occur in the 120 validation repertoires was the finding of a later analysis. Researchers reported that three CMV-associated chains were confirmed in vitro as CMV antigen-specific.

Notes on this clone: Its matching antigen is unknown.

Libraries were prepared by immunoSEQ multiplex PCR; TCRdb keeps only in-frame clonotypes and omits some of them. The data show around 190,000 clones, with about 81% seen just once and about 1.2% held by the top ten. J lost 8 bases, V lost 6 bases, and 3 bases had no gene match. The CDR3 extends over 12 amino acids. The germline gives CDR1 MNHEY, CDR2 SVGAGI. The chain has TRBV6-5 and TRBJ1-2; 10 positions agree with TRBD1. The sample taken for sequencing was PBMCs. The receptor comes from a woman aged 30 to 39 in good health and CMV-seronegative. Here the CDR3 DNA reads TGTGCCAGCAGCGGACAGGGGGTCGGCTACACCTTC. It codes for CASSGQGVGYTF.